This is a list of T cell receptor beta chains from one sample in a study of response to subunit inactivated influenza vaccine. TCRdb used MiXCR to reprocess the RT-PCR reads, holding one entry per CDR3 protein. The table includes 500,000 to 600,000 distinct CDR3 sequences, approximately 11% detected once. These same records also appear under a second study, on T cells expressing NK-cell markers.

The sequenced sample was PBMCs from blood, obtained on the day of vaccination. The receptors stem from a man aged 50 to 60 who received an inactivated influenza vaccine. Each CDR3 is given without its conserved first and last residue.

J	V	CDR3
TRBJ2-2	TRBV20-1	SARDRLMNTGELF
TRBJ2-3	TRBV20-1	SARDRTDTQY
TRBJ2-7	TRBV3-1	ASSQEGNEQY
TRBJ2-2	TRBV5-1	ASSLGQGRDPGELF
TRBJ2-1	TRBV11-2	ASSWVAGGLVNEQF
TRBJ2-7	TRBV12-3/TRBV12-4	ASSRTSGGPYEQY
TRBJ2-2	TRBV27	ASSFYPSNTGELF
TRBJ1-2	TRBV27	ASSLGPRGYGYT
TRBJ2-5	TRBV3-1	ASSQEMTQY
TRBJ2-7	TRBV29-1	SVERGNYEQY
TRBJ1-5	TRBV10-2	ASSESGGPGNQPQH
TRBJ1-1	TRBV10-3	AISEIEGGVNTEAF
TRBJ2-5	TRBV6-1	ASSSGPSDLQETQY
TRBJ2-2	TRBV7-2	ASTPGTNTGELF
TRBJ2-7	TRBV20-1	SARFRAGDEQY
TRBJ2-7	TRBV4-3	ASSQEGGISGSPHEQY